The 5 T cell receptor beta chains in this list originate from one sample, sequenced in a study of blood T cell repertoires in COVID-19. TCRdb keeps only in-frame clones here, not all; method: immunoSEQ multiplex PCR. The sample records 150,000 to 200,000 clones, 83% being singletons. Sequencing input: peripheral blood. These receptors were collected from a human donor in a cohort sampled during active COVID-19.

The V gene is TRBV2, the J gene TRBJ2-3; TRBD2 matches 9 bases. The trim removed 2 bases at V and 2 bases at J, leaving 8 bases unmatched. The CDR3 is made up of 17 amino acids. Germline lookup yields CDR1 SNHLY and CDR2 FYNNEI. The CDR3 reads CASSETLAGVPTDTQYF. The CDR3, as DNA: TGTGCCAGCAGTGAAACTTTAGCGGGAGTCCCCACAGATACGCAGTATTTT. The whole variable domain, filled in from reference TRBV2 and TRBJ2-3, reads EPEVTQTPSHQVTQMGQEVILRCVPISNHLYFYWYRQILGQKVEFLVSFYNNEISEKSEIFDDQFSVERPDGSNFTLKIRSTKLEDSAMYFCASSETLAGVPTDTQYFGPGTRLTVL.

The chain couples TRBV6-2 or TRBV6-3 to TRBJ2-7; 10 bases agree with TRBD2. CDR1 is MNHEY, CDR2 SVGEGT, per germline. With 2 bases clipped from V and 5 bases from J, the junction kept 9 bases outside the gene matches. The CDR3 is 16 residues long. The DNA for the CDR3 is TGTGCCAGCAGTTACGGAGCGGGAGGGACTTCTCACGAGCAGTACTTC. It yields the protein CASSYGAGGTSHEQYF.

The chain carries TRBV27 and TRBJ2-7; TRBD1 matches 8 bases. Per germline, CDR1 MNHEY and CDR2 SMNVEV (reference sequence). V gave up 6 bases and J gave up 2 bases; unmatched junction bases: 9. This CDR3 has 15 amino acids. The CDR3 DNA follows: TGTGCCAGCAGCCGCGGGACAGGAATTACCTACGAGCAGTACTTC. As protein: CASSRGTGITYEQYF.

The chain is built from TRBV10-3 and TRBJ2-3; the match to TRBD2 covers 10 bases. Germline CDR1 reads ENHRY; CDR2 reads SYGVKD. This CDR3 spans 15 amino acids. V was clipped by 6 bases and J by 2 bases; unmatched bases: 5. The chain's CDR3 is CAISSSGRLTDTQYF. The CDR3 bases are TGTGCCATCAGCAGTAGCGGGAGGCTCACAGATACGCAGTATTTT.

The rearrangement uses TRBV28 and TRBJ2-7; D is undetermined. V was clipped by 6 bases and J by 1 base, with 13 bases between them. The CDR3 sequence is 14 residues long. Germline V gives CDR1 MDHEN, CDR2 SYDVKM. The CDR3 sequence is CASSRKSDSYEQYF. CDR3 DNA sequence: TGTGCCAGCAGCCGAAAGAGCGATTCCTACGAGCAGTACTTC.